This T cell receptor beta chain was sequenced for a study of technical replicates of blood from a handful of donors. Germline V CDR1 and CDR2: SGHTA, FQGNSA. The CDR3 runs to 13 residues. Germline trimming cut 4 bases from V and 7 bases from J; bases unmatched to any gene: 5. The assay was immunoSEQ multiplex PCR, and TCRdb's table has in-frame clones only and misses some. The sample carries about 62,000 clones, roughly nine tenths recorded once. The receptor comes from a human donor in good health. Some clones in this sample may be carry-over from other donors' samples. V gene TRBV7-2 combines with J gene TRBJ2-7; TRBD1 matches 9 bases. The sequenced sample consisted of PBMCs. The CDR3 loop reads CASSSDRGWEQYF. The CDR3, as DNA: TGTGCCAGCAGCTCGGACAGGGGCTGGGAGCAGTACTTC. Full variable domain (rest looked up from reference TRBV7-2 and TRBJ2-7): GAGVSQSPSNKVTEKGKDVELRCDPISGHTALYWYRQSLGQGLEFLIYFQGNSAPDKSGLPSDRFSAERTGGSVSTLTIQRTQQEDSAVYLCASSSDRGWEQYFGPGTRLTVT.